This record covers a single TCR beta chain. This entry comes from a study of shared clonotypes between healthy human individuals. Original processing notes: ImmunoSEQ output lacked quality scores and full-length reads, limiting matched filtering. Assay: immunoSEQ multiplex PCR; the TCRdb copy retains only in-frame clones and omits some. V and J calls and clone size come straight from that table; D and trimming were deduced from the DNA. The sample yields almost 750,000 clones, just under 75% seen once. In germline, CDR1 is SNHLY, CDR2 FYNNEI. CDR3 length: 15 residues. Trimming removed 6 bases at V and 0 bases at J, with 15 bases between.

This clonotype was obtained from a woman younger than 45 in good health. V gene TRBV2 combines with J gene TRBJ2-7; D gene uncertain. Specimen: memory CD4+ T cells sorted from blood. Specified subset: CD45RA-negative fraction. The CDR3 sequence is CASRGVGSSSYEQYF. The CDR3 nucleotides are TGTGCCAGCAGGGGTGTGGGCAGTTCCTCCTACGAGCAGTACTTC.